What follows describes a single T cell receptor (beta chain). This sample is drawn from a study of T cell changes during pregnancy in multiple sclerosis. With 6 bases clipped from V and 7 bases from J, the junction kept 7 bases outside the gene matches. The CDR3 sequence is 14 residues long. The germline V gene has CDR1 MNHEY and CDR2 SVGAGI. The method was immunoSEQ multiplex PCR; TCRdb's version includes in-frame clones alone and lacks a portion of them. The sample has some 64,000 clones, less than 95% seen once. The chain joins TRBV6-5 to TRBJ1-5; 9 bases align to TRBD1. This clonotype was obtained from a female donor in good health, enrolled as a control in a pregnancy study. The source was peripheral blood, collected in the second trimester of pregnancy. CDR3 protein: CASSTTGGGQPQHF. The CDR3 bases are TGTGCCAGCAGCACTACAGGGGGCGGACAGCCCCAGCATTTT.